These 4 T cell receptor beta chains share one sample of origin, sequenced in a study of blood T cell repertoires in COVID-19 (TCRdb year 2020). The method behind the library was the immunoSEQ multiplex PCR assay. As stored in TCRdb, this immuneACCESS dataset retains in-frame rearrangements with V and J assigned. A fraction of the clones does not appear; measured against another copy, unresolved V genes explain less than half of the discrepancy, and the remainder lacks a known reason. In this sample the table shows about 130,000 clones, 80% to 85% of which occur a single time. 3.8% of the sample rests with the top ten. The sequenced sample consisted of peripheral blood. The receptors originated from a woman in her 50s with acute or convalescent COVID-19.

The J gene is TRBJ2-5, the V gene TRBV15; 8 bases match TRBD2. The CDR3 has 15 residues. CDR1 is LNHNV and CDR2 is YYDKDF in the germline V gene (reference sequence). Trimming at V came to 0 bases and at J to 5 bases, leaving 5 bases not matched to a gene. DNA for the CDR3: TGTGCCACCAGCAGAGACGGCGGGAGGCGGGAGACCCAGTACTTC. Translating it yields CATSRDGGRRETQYF.

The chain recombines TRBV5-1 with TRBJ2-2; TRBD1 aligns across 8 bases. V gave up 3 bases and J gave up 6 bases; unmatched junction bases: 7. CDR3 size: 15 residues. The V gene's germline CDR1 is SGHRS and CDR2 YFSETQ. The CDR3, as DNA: TGCGCCAGCAGCTCATGGACAGGGAGTGCCGGGGAGCTGTTTTTT. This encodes CASSSWTGSAGELFF.

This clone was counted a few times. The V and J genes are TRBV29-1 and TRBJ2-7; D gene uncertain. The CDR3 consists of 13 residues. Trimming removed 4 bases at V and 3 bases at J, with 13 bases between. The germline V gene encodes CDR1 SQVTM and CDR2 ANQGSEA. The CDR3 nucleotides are TGCAGCGTTGCCGACTTCAAAATCTACGAGCAGTACTTC. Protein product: CSVADFKIYEQYF.

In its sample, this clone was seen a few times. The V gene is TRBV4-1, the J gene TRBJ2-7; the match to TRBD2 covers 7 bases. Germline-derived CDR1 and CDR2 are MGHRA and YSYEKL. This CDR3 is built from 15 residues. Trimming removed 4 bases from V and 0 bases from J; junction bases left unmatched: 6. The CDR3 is CASSPGTTSSYEQYF. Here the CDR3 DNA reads TGCGCCAGCAGCCCAGGGACTACGAGCTCCTACGAGCAGTACTTC.